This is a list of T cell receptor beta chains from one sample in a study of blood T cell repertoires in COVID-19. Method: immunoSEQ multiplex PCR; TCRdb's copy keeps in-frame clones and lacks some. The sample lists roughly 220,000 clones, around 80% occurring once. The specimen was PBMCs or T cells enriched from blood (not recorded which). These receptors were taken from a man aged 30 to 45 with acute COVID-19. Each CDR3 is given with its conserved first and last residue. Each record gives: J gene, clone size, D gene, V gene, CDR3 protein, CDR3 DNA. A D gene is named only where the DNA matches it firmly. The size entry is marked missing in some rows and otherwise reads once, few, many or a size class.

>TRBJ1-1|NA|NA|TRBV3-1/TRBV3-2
CASSARMNTEAFF
TGTGCCAGCAGCGCGCGGATGAACACTGAAGCTTTCTTT
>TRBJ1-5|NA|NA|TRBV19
CASRTDSPNQPQHF
TGTGCCAGTAGGACCGACAGCCCCAATCAGCCCCAGCATTTT
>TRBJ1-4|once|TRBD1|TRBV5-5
CASSLITGGNEKLFF
TGTGCCAGCAGCTTAATAACAGGGGGAAATGAAAAACTGTTTTTT
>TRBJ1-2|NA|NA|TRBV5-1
CASSLGQGFGYTF
TGCGCCAGCAGCTTGGGGCAGGGTTTTGGCTACACCTTC
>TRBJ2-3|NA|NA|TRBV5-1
CASSSGLVSTDTQYF
TGCGCCAGCAGCTCGGGACTGGTCAGCACAGATACGCAGTATTTT
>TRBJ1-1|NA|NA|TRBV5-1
CASSLTGLNTEAFF
TGCGCCAGCAGCTTGACAGGGCTGAACACTGAAGCTTTCTTT
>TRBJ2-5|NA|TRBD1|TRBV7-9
CASSSWGQGSGETQYF
TGTGCCAGCAGCTCTTGGGGACAGGGCTCAGGGGAGACCCAGTACTTC
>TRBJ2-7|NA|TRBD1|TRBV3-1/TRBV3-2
CASSQGQGLYEQYF
TGTGCCAGCAGCCAAGGACAGGGTTTATACGAGCAGTACTTC
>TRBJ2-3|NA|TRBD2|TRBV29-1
CSVVIAGGQVFGTDTQYF
TGCAGCGTTGTGATAGCGGGGGGCCAGGTATTCGGTACAGATACGCAGTATTTT
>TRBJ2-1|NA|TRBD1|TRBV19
CASSQDRGGEQFF
TGTGCCAGTAGTCAGGACAGGGGGGGTGAGCAGTTCTTC
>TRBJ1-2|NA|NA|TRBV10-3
CAISVGLNYGYTF
TGTGCCATCAGTGTGGGGCTGAACTATGGCTACACCTTC
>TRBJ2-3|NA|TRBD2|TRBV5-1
CASSYSGGDTQYF
TGCGCCAGCAGCTATAGCGGGGGAGATACGCAGTATTTT
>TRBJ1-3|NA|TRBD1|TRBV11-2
CASSLTGGSGNTIYF
TGTGCCAGCAGCTTAACAGGGGGCTCTGGAAACACCATATATTTT
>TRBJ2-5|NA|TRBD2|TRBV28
CASSQGREETQYF
TGTGCCAGCAGCCAAGGGAGGGAAGAGACCCAGTACTTC
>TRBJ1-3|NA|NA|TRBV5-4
CASSAGIGTNTIYF
TGTGCCAGCAGCGCGGGTATTGGTACCAACACCATATATTTT
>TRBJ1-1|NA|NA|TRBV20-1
CSARDGTEAFF
TGCAGTGCTAGAGATGGGACAGAAGCTTTCTTT
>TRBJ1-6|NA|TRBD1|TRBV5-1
CASSLGQGGSPLHF
TGCGCCAGCAGCTTGGGCCAGGGGGGTTCACCCCTCCACTTT
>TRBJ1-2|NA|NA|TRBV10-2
CASSEIDGGFYGYTF
TGCGCCAGCAGTGAGATCGACGGAGGGTTCTATGGCTACACCTTC
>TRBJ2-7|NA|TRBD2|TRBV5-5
CASSLNGLAGDEQYF
TGTGCCAGCAGCTTGAACGGACTAGCGGGGGACGAGCAGTACTTC
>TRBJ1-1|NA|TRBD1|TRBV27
CASSYTGGTEAFF
TGTGCCAGCAGTTATACAGGGGGCACTGAAGCTTTCTTT
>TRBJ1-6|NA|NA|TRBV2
CASSVGGPDNSPLHF
TGTGCCAGCAGTGTAGGAGGGCCGGATAATTCACCCCTCCACTTT
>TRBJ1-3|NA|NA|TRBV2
CASSTAGGNTIYF
TGTGCCAGCAGTACCGCGGGGGGGAACACCATATATTTT
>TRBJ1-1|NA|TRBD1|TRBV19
CASSYQGVETEAFF
TGTGCCAGTAGTTACCAGGGGGTAGAGACTGAAGCTTTCTTT
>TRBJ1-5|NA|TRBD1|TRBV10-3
CAISDRGSNQPQHF
TGTGCCATCAGCGACAGGGGCTCCAATCAGCCCCAGCATTTT
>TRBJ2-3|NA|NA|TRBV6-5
CASSRRIRHTDTQYF
TGTGCCAGCAGCAGACGGATACGACACACAGATACGCAGTATTTT
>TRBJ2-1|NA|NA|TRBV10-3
CASNQGNEQFF
TGTGCCTCCAACCAGGGGAATGAGCAGTTCTTC
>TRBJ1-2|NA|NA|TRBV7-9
CASSLDAGYGGYTF
TGTGCCAGCAGCTTAGATGCAGGATACGGTGGCTACACCTTC
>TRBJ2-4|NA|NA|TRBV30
CAWSVFSGGPLPLNIQYF
TGTGCCTGGAGTGTATTTTCGGGGGGCCCGCTTCCGCTAAACATTCAGTACTTC
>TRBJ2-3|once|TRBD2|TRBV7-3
CASSPLAGRSTDTQYF
TGTGCCAGCAGCCCACTAGCGGGCCGCAGCACAGATACGCAGTATTTT
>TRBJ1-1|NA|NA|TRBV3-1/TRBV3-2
CASSQVGPTVWTEAFF
TGTGCCAGCAGCCAAGTGGGGCCAACCGTATGGACTGAAGCTTTCTTT
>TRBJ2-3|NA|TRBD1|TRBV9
CASSVGTGGGLDTDTQYF
TGTGCCAGCAGCGTAGGGACAGGGGGCGGATTAGACACAGATACGCAGTATTTT
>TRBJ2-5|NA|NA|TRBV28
CASSLQGQETQYF
TGTGCCAGCAGTTTACAGGGGCAAGAGACCCAGTACTTC
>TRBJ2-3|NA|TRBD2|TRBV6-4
CASSIAGGYTDTQYF
TGTGCCAGCAGTATCGCGGGGGGTTACACAGATACGCAGTATTTT
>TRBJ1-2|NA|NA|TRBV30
CAWERREIYGYTF
TGTGCCTGGGAACGCCGGGAGATCTATGGCTACACCTTC
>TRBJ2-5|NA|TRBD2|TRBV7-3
CASSLDGGAPQYF
TGTGCCAGCAGCTTAGACGGGGGGGCGCCCCAGTACTTC
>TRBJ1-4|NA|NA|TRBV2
CASSGEEKLFF
TGTGCCAGCAGTGGAGAGGAAAAACTGTTTTTT
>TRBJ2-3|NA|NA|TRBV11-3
CASSLDSFTDTQYF
TGTGCCAGCAGCTTAGACAGTTTCACAGATACGCAGTATTTT
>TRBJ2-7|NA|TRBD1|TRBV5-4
CASSVGQGFDEQYF
TGTGCCAGCAGCGTGGGACAGGGATTCGACGAGCAGTACTTC
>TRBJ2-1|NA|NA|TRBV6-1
CASSDGEREQFF
TGTGCCAGCAGTGATGGGGAGCGGGAGCAGTTCTTC
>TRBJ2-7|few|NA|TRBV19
CASSMLQGSEQYF
TGTGCCAGTAGTATGCTTCAGGGTAGCGAGCAGTACTTC
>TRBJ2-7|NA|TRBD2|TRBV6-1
CASSEGVRGGPGEQYF
TGTGCCAGCAGTGAAGGGGTTCGGGGGGGCCCAGGCGAGCAGTACTTC
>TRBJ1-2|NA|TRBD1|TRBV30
CAWTGGRYGYTF
TGTGCCTGGACAGGGGGAAGATATGGCTACACCTTC
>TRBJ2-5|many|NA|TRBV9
CASSVFGGLETQYF
TGTGCCAGCAGCGTTTTCGGAGGGTTAGAGACCCAGTACTTC
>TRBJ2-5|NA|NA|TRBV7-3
CASSRRVQETQYF
TGTGCCAGCAGCCGGAGAGTCCAAGAGACCCAGTACTTC
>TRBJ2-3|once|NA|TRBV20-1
CSAHRGDTQYF
TGCAGTGCCCATAGGGGGGATACGCAGTATTTT
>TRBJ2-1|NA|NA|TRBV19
CASSTTGLPNEQFF
TGTGCCAGTAGTACCACGGGACTCCCCAATGAGCAGTTCTTC
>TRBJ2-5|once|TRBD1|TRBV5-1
CASSSLRTGAQETQYF
TGCGCCAGCAGCTCTCTACGGACAGGGGCGCAAGAGACCCAGTACTTC
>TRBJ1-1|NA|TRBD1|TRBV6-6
CASSSGQGIWGTEAFF
TGTGCCAGCAGTTCGGGACAGGGAATCTGGGGCACTGAAGCTTTCTTT